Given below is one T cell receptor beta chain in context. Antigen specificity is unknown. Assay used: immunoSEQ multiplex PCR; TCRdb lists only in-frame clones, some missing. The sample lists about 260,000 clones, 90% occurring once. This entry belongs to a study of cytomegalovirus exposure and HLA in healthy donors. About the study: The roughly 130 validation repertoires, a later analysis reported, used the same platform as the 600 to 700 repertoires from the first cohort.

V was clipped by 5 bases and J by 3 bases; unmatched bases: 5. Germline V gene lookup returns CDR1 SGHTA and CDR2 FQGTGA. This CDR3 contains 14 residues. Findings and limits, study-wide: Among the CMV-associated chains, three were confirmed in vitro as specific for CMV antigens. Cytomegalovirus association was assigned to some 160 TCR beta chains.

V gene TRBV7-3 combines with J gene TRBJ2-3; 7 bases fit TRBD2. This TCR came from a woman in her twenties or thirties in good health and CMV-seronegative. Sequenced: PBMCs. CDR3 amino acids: CASSPGGSTDTQYF. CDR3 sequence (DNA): TGTGCCAGCAGCCCGGGCGGGAGTACAGATACGCAGTATTTT.